This T cell receptor (beta chain) comes out of a study of T cell responses to AZD1222 COVID-19 vaccine. Study-wide findings and caveats: Two AZD1222 administrations were followed by greater Spike-specific TCR breadth and depth. Reportedly, nearly half of unique spike TCRs recognized epitopes outside B.1.351/B.1.1.7 mutations.

Only in-frame clones appear in the TCRdb table, and some are missing; sequencing was by immunoSEQ multiplex PCR. The repertoire has around 250,000 clones, approximately 95% of them found once; the top ten carry roughly 0.51%. The germline V gene encodes CDR1 MNHEY and CDR2 SVGAGI. This CDR3 has 13 residues. V was trimmed by 4 bases and J by 0 bases, leaving 3 bases between them. A single count supports this clone. The target antigen is unknown. The sequence came from an adult in good health. The V call is TRBV6-5, the J call TRBJ1-4; D is unresolved. The source was peripheral blood, collected on day 0 of AZD1222 vaccination. The CDR3 is CASSFATNEKLFF. The CDR3 nucleotides are TGTGCCAGCAGTTTTGCAACTAATGAAAAACTGTTTTTT.